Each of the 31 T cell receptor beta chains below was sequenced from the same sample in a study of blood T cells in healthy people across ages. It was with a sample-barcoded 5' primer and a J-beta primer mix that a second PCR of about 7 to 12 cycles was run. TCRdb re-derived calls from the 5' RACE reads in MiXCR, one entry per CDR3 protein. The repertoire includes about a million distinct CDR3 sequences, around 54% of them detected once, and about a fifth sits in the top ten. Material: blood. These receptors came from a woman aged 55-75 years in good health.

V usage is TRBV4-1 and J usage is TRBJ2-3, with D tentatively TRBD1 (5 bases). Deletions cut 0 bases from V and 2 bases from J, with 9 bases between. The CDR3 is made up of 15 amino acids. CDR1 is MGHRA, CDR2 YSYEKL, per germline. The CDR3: CASSQDQGNTDTQYF. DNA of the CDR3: TGCGCCAGCAGCCAAGATCAGGGCAACACAGATACGCAGTATTTT.

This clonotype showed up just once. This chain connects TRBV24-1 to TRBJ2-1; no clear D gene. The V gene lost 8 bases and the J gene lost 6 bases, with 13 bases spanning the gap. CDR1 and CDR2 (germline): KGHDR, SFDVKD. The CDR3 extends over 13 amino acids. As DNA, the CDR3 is TGTGCCACCATGGGTTTTTTGGTCAATGAGCAGTTCTTC. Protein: CATMGFLVNEQFF.

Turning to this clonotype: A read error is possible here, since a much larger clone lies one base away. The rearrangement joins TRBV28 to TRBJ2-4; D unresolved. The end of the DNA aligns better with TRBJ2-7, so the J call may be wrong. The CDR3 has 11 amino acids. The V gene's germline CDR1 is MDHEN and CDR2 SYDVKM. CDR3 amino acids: CAGSWTYEQYF. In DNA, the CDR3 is TGTGCCGGCAGTTGGACCTACGAGCAGTACTTC.

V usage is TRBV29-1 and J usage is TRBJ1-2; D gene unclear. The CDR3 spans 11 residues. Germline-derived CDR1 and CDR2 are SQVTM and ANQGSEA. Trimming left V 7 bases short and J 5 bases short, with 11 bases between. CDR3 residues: CSATAEYGYTF. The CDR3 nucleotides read TGCAGCGCCACAGCAGAATATGGCTACACCTTC.

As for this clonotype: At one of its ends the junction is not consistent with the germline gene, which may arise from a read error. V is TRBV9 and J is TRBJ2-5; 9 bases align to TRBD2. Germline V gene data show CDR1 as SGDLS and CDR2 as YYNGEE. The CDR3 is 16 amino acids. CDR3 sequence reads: CASRVGASGGRETQYF. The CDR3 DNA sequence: TGTGCCAGCAGAGTAGGAGCCAGCGGGGGGAGAGAGACCCAGTACTTC.

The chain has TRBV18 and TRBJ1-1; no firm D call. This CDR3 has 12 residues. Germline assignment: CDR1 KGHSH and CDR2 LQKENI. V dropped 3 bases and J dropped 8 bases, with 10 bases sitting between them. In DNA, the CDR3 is TGTGCCAGCTCACCGGAGGGCAGAGAAGCTTTCTTT. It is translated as CASSPEGREAFF.

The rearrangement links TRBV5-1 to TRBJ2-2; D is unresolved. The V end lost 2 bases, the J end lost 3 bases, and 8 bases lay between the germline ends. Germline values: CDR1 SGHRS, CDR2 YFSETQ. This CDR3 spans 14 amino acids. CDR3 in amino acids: CASSLSGHTGELFF. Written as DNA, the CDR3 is TGCGCCAGCAGCTTAAGTGGACACACCGGGGAGCTGTTTTTT.

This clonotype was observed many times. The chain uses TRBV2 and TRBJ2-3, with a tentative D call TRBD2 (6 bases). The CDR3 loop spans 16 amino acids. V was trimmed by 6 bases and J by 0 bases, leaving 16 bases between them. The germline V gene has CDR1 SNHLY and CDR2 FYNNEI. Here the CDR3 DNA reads TGTGCCAGCAGCGGAACGTTAGCGGAGAGCACAGATACGCAGTATTTT. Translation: CASSGTLAESTDTQYF.

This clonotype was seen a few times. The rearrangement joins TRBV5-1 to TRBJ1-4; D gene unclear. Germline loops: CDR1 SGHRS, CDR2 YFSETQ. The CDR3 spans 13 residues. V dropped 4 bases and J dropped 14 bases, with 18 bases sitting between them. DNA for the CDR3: TGCGCCAGCAGCCCGAACCAAAATGAAATCCTGTTTTTT. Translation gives CASSPNQNEILFF.

In nucleotides, the CDR3 is TGTGCCAGCTCACCGCCGAATACCCTGGGTACACAGGGGACGCAGTATTTT. This encodes CASSPPNTLGTQGTQYF. V and J are TRBV18 and TRBJ2-3; 7 bases are a match to TRBD1. This CDR3 is built from 17 residues. Germline values: CDR1 KGHSH, CDR2 LQKENI. After removal of 3 bases from V and 9 bases from J, the junction contained 18 bases not matched to a gene. Based on the CDR3 plus reference TRBV18 and TRBJ2-3, the full variable domain is NAGVMQNPRHLVRRRGQEARLRCSPMKGHSHVYWYRQLPEEGLKFMVYLQKENIIDESGMPKERFSAEFPKEGPSILRIQQVVRGDSAAYFCASSPPNTLGTQGTQYFGPGTRLTVL.

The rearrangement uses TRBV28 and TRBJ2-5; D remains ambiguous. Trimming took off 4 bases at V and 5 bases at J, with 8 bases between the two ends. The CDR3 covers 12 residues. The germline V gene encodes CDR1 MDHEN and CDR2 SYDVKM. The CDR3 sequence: CASSSIRETQYF. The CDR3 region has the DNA TGTGCCAGCAGTTCGATCAGGGAGACCCAGTACTTC.

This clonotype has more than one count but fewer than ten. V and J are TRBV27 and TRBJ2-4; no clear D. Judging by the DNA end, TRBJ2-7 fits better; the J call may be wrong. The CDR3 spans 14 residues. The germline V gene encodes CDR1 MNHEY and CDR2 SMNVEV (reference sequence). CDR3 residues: CASSLGQYSYEQYF. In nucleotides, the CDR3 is TGTGCCAGCAGTTTAGGGCAGTACTCCTACGAGCAGTACTTC.

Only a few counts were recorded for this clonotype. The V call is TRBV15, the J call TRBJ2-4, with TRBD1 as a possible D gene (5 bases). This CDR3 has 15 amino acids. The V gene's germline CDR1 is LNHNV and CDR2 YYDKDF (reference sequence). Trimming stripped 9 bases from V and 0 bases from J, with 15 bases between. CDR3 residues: CATSGQSLAKNIQYF. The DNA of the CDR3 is TGTGCCACTTCCGGACAATCACTAGCCAAAAACATTCAGTACTTC.

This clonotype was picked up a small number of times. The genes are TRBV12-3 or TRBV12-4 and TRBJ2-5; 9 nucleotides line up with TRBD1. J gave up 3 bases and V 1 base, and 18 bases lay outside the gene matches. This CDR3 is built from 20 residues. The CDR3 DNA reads TGTGCCAGCAGTTTAGGGTCTCCTGAGGGCGACCGGGACAGGGAAGAGACCCAGTACTTC. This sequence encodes CASSLGSPEGDRDREETQYF.

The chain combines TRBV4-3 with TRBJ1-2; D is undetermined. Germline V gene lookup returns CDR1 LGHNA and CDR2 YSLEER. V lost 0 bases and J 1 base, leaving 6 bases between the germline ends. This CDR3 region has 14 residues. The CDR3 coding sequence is TGCGCCAGCAGCCAAGAGACGATTAACTATGGCTACACCTTC. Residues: CASSQETINYGYTF.

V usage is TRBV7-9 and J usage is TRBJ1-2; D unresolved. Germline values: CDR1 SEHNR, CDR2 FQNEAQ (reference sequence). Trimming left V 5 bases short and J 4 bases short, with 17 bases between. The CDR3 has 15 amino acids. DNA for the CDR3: TGTGCCAGCAGCCCGACCCCGCCAACCTTCTATGGCTACACCTTC. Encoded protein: CASSPTPPTFYGYTF.

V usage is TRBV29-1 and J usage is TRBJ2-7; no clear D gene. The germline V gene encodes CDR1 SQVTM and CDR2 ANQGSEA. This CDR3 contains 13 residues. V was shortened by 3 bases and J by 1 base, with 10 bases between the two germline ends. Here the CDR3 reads CSVDRGSSYEQYF. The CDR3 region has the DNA TGCAGCGTTGATCGTGGCAGTTCCTACGAGCAGTACTTC.

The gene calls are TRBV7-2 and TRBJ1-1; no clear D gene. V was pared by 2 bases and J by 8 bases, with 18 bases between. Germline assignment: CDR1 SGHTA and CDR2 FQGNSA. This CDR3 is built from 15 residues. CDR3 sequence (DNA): TGTGCCAGCAGCTTAAAATTATCGTGGCAACTGGAAGCTTTCTTT. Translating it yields CASSLKLSWQLEAFF.

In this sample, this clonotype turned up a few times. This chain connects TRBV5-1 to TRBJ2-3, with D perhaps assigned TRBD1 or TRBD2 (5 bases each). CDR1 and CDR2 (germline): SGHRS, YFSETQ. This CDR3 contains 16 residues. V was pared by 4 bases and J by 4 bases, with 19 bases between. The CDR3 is CASSQKWDGLPDTQYF. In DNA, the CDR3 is TGCGCCAGCAGCCAAAAGTGGGACGGGTTACCAGATACGCAGTATTTT.

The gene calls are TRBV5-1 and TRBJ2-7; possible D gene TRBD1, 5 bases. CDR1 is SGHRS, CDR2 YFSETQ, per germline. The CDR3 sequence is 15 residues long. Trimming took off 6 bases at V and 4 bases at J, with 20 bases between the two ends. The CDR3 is CASNTQVEQGYEQYF. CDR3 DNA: TGCGCCAGCAACACCCAAGTGGAGCAGGGATACGAGCAGTACTTC.

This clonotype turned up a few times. The CDR3 protein is CASSHHVLGETQYF. DNA for the CDR3: TGTGCCAGCAGCCACCATGTACTTGGGGAGACCCAGTACTTC. This rearrangement joins TRBV7-8 to TRBJ2-5; D is undetermined. The V and J ends lost 5 bases and 5 bases respectively, with 15 bases between them. Germline values: CDR1 SGHVS, CDR2 FQNEAQ. CDR3 length equals 14 residues.

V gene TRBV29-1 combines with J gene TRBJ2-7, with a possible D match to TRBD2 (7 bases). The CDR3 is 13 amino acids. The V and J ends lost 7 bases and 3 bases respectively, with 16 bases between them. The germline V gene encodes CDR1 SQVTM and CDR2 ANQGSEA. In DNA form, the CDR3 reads TGCAGCGCCGAGGGGAGGGGGAGCTACGAGCAGTACTTC. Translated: CSAEGRGSYEQYF.

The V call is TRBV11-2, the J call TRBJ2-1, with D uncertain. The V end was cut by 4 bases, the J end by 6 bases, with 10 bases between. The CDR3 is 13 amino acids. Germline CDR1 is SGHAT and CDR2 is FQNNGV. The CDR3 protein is CASSSILGNEQFF. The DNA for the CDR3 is TGTGCCAGCAGCTCCATATTGGGCAATGAGCAGTTCTTC.

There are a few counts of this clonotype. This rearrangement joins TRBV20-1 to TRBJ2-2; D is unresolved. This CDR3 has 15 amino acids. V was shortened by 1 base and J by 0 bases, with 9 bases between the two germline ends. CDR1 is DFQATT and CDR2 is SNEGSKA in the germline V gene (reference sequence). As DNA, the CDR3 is TGCAGTGCTAGAGGTGGACGAACGAACACCGGGGAGCTGTTTTTT. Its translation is CSARGGRTNTGELFF.

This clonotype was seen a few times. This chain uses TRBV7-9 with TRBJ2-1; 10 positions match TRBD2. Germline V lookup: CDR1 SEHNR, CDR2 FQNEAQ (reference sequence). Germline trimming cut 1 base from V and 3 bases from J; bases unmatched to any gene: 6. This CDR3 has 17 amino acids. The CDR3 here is CASSLEASGSIYNEQFF. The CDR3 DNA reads TGTGCCAGCAGCTTAGAGGCTAGCGGGAGTATCTACAATGAGCAGTTCTTC. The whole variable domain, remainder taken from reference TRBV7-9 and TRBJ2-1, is DTGVSQNPRHKITKRGQNVTFRCDPISEHNRLYWYRQTLGQGPEFLTYFQNEAQLEKSRLLSDRFSAERPKGSFSTLEIQRTEQGDSAMYLCASSLEASGSIYNEQFFGPGTRLTVL.

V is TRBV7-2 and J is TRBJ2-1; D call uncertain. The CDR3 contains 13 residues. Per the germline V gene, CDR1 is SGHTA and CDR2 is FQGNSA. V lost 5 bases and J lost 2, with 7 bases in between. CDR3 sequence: CASSKVAYNEQFF. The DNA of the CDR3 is TGTGCCAGCAGCAAGGTTGCCTACAATGAGCAGTTCTTC.

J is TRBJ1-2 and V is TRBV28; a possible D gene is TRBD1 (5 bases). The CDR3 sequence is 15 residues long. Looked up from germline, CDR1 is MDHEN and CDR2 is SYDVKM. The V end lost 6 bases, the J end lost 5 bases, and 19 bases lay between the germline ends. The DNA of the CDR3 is TGTGCCAGCAGATCCCCCGACGGGGGGATGTATGGCTACACCTTC. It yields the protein CASRSPDGGMYGYTF.

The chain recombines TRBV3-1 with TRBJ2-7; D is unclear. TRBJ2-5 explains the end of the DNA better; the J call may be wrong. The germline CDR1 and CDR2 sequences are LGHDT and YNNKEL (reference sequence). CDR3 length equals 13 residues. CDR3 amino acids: CASSQTGRETQYF. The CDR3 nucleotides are TGTGCCAGCAGCCAAACTGGGCGAGAGACCCAGTACTTC.

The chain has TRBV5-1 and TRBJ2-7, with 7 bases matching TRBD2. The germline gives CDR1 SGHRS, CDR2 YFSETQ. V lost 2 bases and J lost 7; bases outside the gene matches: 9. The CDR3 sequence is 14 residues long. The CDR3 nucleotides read TGCGCCAGCAGCTTCGGGGGAGGGCCGGAAGAGCAGTACTTC. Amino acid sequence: CASSFGGGPEEQYF.

The DNA of the CDR3 is TGTGCCAGCAGCCGTGCTAGCGGCCAAGAGACCCAGTACTTC. The encoded protein is CASSRASGQETQYF. V usage is TRBV3-1 and J usage is TRBJ2-5; TRBD2 agrees at 7 bases. This CDR3 has 14 amino acids. J gave up 1 base and V 4 bases, and 3 bases lay outside the gene matches. The V gene's germline CDR1 is LGHDT and CDR2 YNNKEL (reference sequence).

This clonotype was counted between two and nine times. The CDR3 coding sequence is TGTGCCAGCAGCCATTTAACTGGGGCCAACGTCCTGACTTTC. It yields the protein CASSHLTGANVLTF. J is TRBJ2-6 and V is TRBV12-3 or TRBV12-4; D unclear. V was clipped by 6 bases and J by 2 bases, with 8 bases between them. This CDR3 is 14 amino acids long.